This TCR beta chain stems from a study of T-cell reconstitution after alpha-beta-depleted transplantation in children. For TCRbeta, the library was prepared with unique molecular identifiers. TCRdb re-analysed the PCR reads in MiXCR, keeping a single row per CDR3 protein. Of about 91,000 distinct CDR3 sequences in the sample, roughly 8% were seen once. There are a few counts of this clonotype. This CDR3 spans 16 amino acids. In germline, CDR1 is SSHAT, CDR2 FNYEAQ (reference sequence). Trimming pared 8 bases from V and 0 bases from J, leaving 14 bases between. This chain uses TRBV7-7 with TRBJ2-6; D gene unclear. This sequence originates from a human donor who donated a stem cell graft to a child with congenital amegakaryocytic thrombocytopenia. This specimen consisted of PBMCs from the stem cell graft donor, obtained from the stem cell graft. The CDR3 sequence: CASSPTLNSGANVLTF. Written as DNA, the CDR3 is TGTGCCAGCTCCCCCACTCTGAACTCTGGGGCCAACGTCCTGACTTTC.